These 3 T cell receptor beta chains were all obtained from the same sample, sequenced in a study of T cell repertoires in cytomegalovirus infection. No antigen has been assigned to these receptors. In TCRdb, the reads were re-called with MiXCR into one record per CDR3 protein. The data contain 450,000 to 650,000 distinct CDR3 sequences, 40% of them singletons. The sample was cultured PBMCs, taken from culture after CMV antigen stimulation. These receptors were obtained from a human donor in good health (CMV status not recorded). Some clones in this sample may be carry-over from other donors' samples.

The CDR3 DNA reads TGTGCCAGTAGTGGGGGAATCGGAAATCAGCCCCAGCATTTT. It encodes CASSGGIGNQPQHF. The gene calls are TRBV19 and TRBJ1-5; D might be TRBD1 (5 bases). Trimming pared 5 bases from V and 4 bases from J, leaving 12 bases between. In germline, CDR1 is LNHDA, CDR2 SQIVND (reference sequence). This CDR3 contains 14 residues.

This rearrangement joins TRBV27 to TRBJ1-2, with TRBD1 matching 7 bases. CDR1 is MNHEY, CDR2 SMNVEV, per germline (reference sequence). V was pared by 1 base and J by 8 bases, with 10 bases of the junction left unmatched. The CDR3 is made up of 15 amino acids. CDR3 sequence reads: CASSLFQGGLGGYTF. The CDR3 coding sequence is TGTGCCAGCAGTTTATTTCAGGGGGGTCTTGGGGGCTACACCTTC.

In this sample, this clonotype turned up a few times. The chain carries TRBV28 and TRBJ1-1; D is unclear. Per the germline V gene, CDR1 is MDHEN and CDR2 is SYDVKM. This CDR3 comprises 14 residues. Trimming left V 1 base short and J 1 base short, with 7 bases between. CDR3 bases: TGTGCCAGCAGTTTATTTGAGAAGAACACTGAAGCTTTCTTT. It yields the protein CASSLFEKNTEAFF.